The T cell receptor beta chain under discussion was sequenced for a study of cytomegalovirus exposure and HLA in healthy donors (dated by TCRdb to about 2017). Study-wide context: In an earlier analysis of around 540 of the donors, under 300 Gb of sequence data and just under 120 million unique TCR beta sequences from roughly 180 million T cells were reported. An earlier analysis of around 580 of the donors used high-throughput TCR beta sequencing to judge whether each TCR beta V gene segment behaved as functional or pseudogenic. To predict cytomegalovirus infection status, the study brought together high-throughput TCR immunosequencing, statistical association of individual TCRs with disease status, and machine learning. HLA typing covered class I and class II loci at four-digit resolution. Along with the approximately 700-subject first cohort, a separate validation cohort of 120 different subjects was used. Because of strong linkage in the cohort, roughly five DR-DQ haplotypes were treated as single units for association and clustering. Typing coverage differed by locus: A, B, C, DRB1 and DQB1 were typed in about 620-640 donors, DQA1 in about 550, DPA1 in around 610, and DPB1 in just under 480. In a later analysis, previously published TCR beta repertoires from some 640 donors were re-analyzed and high-resolution HLA genotyping was added so that TCR occurrence patterns could be studied. The study aimed to test whether signatures of past pathogen exposure could be identified by cataloging public T cell receptors. Rather than drawing on any new phenotypic data, the later analysis identified candidate immune exposures from TCR beta sequences and the way those sequences occurred across donors. In a later genetic analysis, genome-wide SNP genotypes for about three fifths of the 666 donors were used, and that subset was treated as a discovery cohort. Alongside the repertoire data, information on donor age, sex, ethnicity and CMV serostatus was compiled. The genetic ancestry cluster associated with self-reported Caucasian donors included around 76% of the 398 genotyped donors. Among 300 to 500 genotyped donors of the cohort, an average of roughly 230,000 unique TCR beta nucleotide sequences was sequenced per donor, of which about 19% were non-productive. Roughly 310 gigabases of sequencing data and approximately 93 million unique TCR sequences were included in an early release covering 550 to 650 HLA-typed donors. Every repertoire in the discovery cohort had been generated on one and the same sequencing platform. Using immunosequencing, the study profiled T cell repertoires from 500 to 800 subjects and related those repertoires to cytomegalovirus serostatus.

Library generation was performed with the immunoSEQ multiplex PCR assay. The multiplex PCR relied on a mix of 60 forward primers for TCR Vbeta segments and 13 reverse primers for TCR Jbeta segments. A multiplex PCR assay on genomic DNA amplified the CDR3 region of rearranged TCR beta genes. On the Illumina HiSeq System, the amplified TCR beta libraries were sequenced as 87-base-pair reads. Regarding the original processing steps: A later analysis counted approximately 76 million unique TCR beta chains across the 550 to 750 repertoires, and roughly 11 million of these chains were shared by at least two donors. Raw reads were error-corrected and collapsed into unique sequences with a nearest-neighbor algorithm that merged closely related sequences to remove PCR and sequencing errors. To assign V, D and J gene segments, CDR3 sequences were aligned to IMGT reference sequences. For a sequence to be retained, at least a six-nucleotide match to both a V gene segment and a J gene segment was required. A rearrangement was called productive if the CDR3 had no stop codons and remained in frame with V and J, and every other rearrangement was called non-productive. Following IMGT convention, CDR3 was defined as the stretch from the second conserved V-encoded cysteine to the conserved J-encoded phenylalanine. The earlier analysis of about 620 of the donors excluded sequences that lacked an unambiguous match to a single V gene segment. In an earlier analysis of a few hundred of the donors, V segments were called functional above 56.7% productive rearrangements and were called segregating when the between-donor standard deviation exceeded 5%. A statistical classification framework was built to diagnose cytomegalovirus status from the catalog of TCR beta chain sequences. In a later analysis, TCR nucleotide sequences were compared against IMGT/GENE-DB human TR gene sequences so that V and J genes could be assigned. Using the TCRdist pipeline, a later analysis assigned CDR3 sequences along with most-parsimonious VDJ recombination scenarios. In a later analysis, every TCR beta chain was defined by the combination of its CDR3 amino acid sequence and its V-gene family, and reads without a unique V-gene family were dropped. A later analysis removed 592 highly shared, low-generation-probability nucleotide sequences to deal with suspected cross-contamination and a sequencing artifact. In a later analysis, a clonal expansion index for each public chain was calculated from normalized within-repertoire ranks of inferred template counts. In a later analysis, generation probabilities were computed with a VDJ recombination model fitted to out-of-frame rearrangements, and the resulting probabilities were checked against IGoR. In a later analysis, hypergeometric tests were used to score TCR-TCR, TCR-HLA and TCR-CMV co-occurrence, with a repertoire-size bias correction applied to TCR pairs. False discovery rates were estimated in a later analysis by permuting HLA or CMV assignments 20 times. In a later analysis, co-occurring TCRs were grouped with DBSCAN, and TCRdist sequence similarity was added when clustering was performed within HLA-allele-positive subsets. Co-occurrence clustering excluded repertoires with fewer than 30,000 or more than 120,000 public chains, plus five with anomalous nucleotide sharing. Drawn from immuneACCESS, this table holds only the in-frame rearrangements with V and J called that TCRdb kept. Clones are partly lost; checked studies trace under half to an unresolved V gene and leave the rest unexplained. V, J and clone size were drawn from that table, and D and trimming were deduced from the DNA. The sample table lists about 180,000 clones, 77% of them with a count of one. Of the sample, 3.7% falls within the top ten clones.

The research as a whole found: Across donors, most TCR sequences were observed very rarely, whereas some public TCRs were present in many individuals. According to the authors, the approach could potentially be generalized to other disease states and immunological phenotypes. Assigning TCR associations to individual alleles was difficult when HLA alleles, especially DR and DQ, strongly co-occurred. A group of highly shared sequence variants was considered likely to be a technical artifact of the sequencing pipeline. The cohort was sequenced for TCR beta chains only, and without alpha or paired-chain data the features that could be detected were limited. Several of the top co-occurrence clusters appeared to be linked to parvovirus B19, influenza, CMV and Epstein-Barr virus, according to a later analysis. Because HLA typing was unavailable for some donors at each locus, only the typed subset was used in association tests. Roughly uniform sequencing depth across donors was assumed in presence/absence analyses, although this assumption may not hold. Linkage disequilibrium might explain the correlated functional status among segregating V segments, but an unknown experimental factor could not be ruled out. In vitro tests confirmed that a few of the cytomegalovirus-associated TCR beta chains recognize cytomegalovirus antigens. CMV serostatus was the only immune exposure information available for the cohort. A further reported finding was that TCR beta sequences accurately predicted the HLA-A and HLA-B alleles for most subjects in the first cohort. A later analysis found that TCR association rates varied across HLA loci, with DRB1 alleles showing the most associated TCRs and HLA-C alleles the fewest. An earlier analysis of 587 of the donors showed that most TCR beta V segments appeared in productive rearrangements either about 87% or about 30% of the time, which broadly matched IMGT annotations. A later analysis associated about 17,000 TCR beta sequences with specific HLA alleles at a false discovery rate of 0.05. According to a later genetic analysis, donors in an Asian-associated ancestry cluster had fewer N-insertions in productive TCRs than the approximately 650-donor mean. V-gene and J-gene trimming of TCR beta chains was associated with a missense DCLRE1C variant in a later genetic analysis, and the association was replicated in an independent cohort. A later analysis found that HLA-associated TCR beta chains were more clonally expanded and had lower generation probabilities than equally common non-associated chains. Some IMGT-functional V segments, including TRBV6-2 and TRBV6-3, could not be distinguished by the 87-base-pair reads and were therefore excluded. Most CMV-associated TCR beta chains appeared to be HLA-restricted in a later analysis, and the HLA associations seemed to be driven largely by CMV exposure. Cytomegalovirus status was reported to be diagnosed by the classifier with high specificity and sensitivity in both the original and validation cohorts. The study gave a list of 150 to 200 TCR beta chains associated with cytomegalovirus. The earlier analysis of 450 to 700 of the donors excluded 15 to 20 rarely observed V segments, including chromosome 9 orphons, because counts were too low.

The CDR3 holds 14 amino acids from the cysteine to the phenylalanine. CDR3 DNA is the only sequence kept; it has 42 bases, read in frame from the first base. From a lookup of the germline V gene (reference sequence), CDR1 and CDR2 are PRHDT and FYEKMQ. At the junction V is shortened by 4 bases and J by 1 base; bases outside the gene matches: 3. The cohort comprised some 730 healthy bone marrow donors. At the time of sampling, every cohort member was nominally healthy, though immune exposures that went unrecorded were likely present. The donor tested CMV seropositive and was one of the 289 seropositive cohort members. Every donor gave a peripheral blood sample, and the peripheral blood mononuclear cells from that sample were used for TCR beta sequencing. Genomic DNA extraction from the blood cell samples was performed with the Qiagen DNeasy Blood Extraction Kit. This clone turned up a few times. It has no known antigen specificity. The record has no base qualities; no much larger clone is one base away.

This receptor chain uses TRBV13 and TRBJ2-7; TRBD1 fits 8 bases in the junction. Material: PBMCs. The clonotype was recovered from a woman aged 60-70 years in good health and CMV-seropositive. The bases read TGTGCCAGCAGCTCGGACAGGGATTCCTACGAGCAGTACTTC. Its amino acids are CASSSDRDSYEQYF.